These 16 T cell receptor beta chains were all obtained from the same sample, sequenced in a study of T cells in Graves' hyperthyroidism and ophthalmopathy. From RNA transcripts, TCR beta CDR3 regions were amplified. RT-PCR in the first round (using the HTBI primer set) targeted the TCR CDR3. In TCRdb, the multiplex PCR reads were re-called with MiXCR into one record per CDR3 protein. The repertoire holds about 680,000 distinct CDR3 sequences, with roughly 32% as singletons. The sequenced sample was blood. These receptors were taken from a woman aged 40 to 50 with Graves' hyperthyroidism.

Remarks on this clonotype: A much larger clone sits a single nucleotide away, making a read error possible. The chain combines TRBV7-7 with TRBJ2-2; 7 bases fit TRBD1. The CDR3 is 13 amino acids. Germline CDR1 SSHAT, CDR2 FNYEAQ (reference sequence). CDR3: CVSSTGATGELFF. CDR3 DNA: TGTGTTAGCAGCACAGGGGCCACCGGGGAGCTGTTTTTT.

The rearrangement joins TRBV19 to TRBJ1-2; 7 bases line up with TRBD1. The CDR3 is 13 residues long. In germline, CDR1 is LNHDA, CDR2 SQIVND (reference sequence). Losses at the gene ends were 6 bases for V and 0 bases for J; bases not matched to a gene: 1. The CDR3, as DNA: TGTGCCAGTAGAGACAGGGCTAACTATGGCTACACCTTC. Protein sequence: CASRDRANYGYTF.

Regarding this clonotype: Just one base apart from a much larger clone, this may be a read error. The CDR3 ends on some other residue instead of the conserved phenylalanine or tryptophan, so this is likely a read error. V is TRBV20-1 and J is TRBJ1-5; TRBD1 is a possible D gene (5 bases). Germline values: CDR1 DFQATT, CDR2 SNEGSKA (reference sequence). The CDR3 is 18 residues long. The V gene lost 5 bases and the J gene lost 5 bases, with 28 bases spanning the gap. The CDR3 loop reads CSAPRRTFPSGLDQPQHL. The CDR3 DNA follows: TGCAGTGCTCCTCGCCGGACATTCCCTTCTGGCCTCGATCAGCCCCAGCATCTT.

This clonotype has a handful of counts. This chain uses TRBV7-2 with TRBJ1-1; D uncertain. Germline lookup yields CDR1 SGHTA and CDR2 FQGNSA. The CDR3 covers 12 residues. V was cut by 6 bases and J by 5 bases, with 10 bases left in between. The CDR3 is CASRLQTTEAFF. Written as DNA, the CDR3 is TGTGCCAGCAGACTTCAGACTACTGAAGCTTTCTTT.

This chain links TRBV29-1 with TRBJ2-1; TRBD1 aligns across 7 bases. The CDR3 consists of 13 residues. Germline assignment: CDR1 SQVTM and CDR2 ANQGSEA. V shed 7 bases and J 5 bases; nucleotides not matched to a gene: 8. For the CDR3, the DNA is TGCAGCGCCTACCCGGGACAGAACAATGAGCAGTTCTTC. Its protein is CSAYPGQNNEQFF.

The genes are TRBV15 and TRBJ1-1; no firm D call. The CDR3 contains 16 residues. CDR1 is LNHNV, CDR2 YYDKDF, per germline (reference sequence). Trimming cost V 5 bases and J 0 bases, with 16 bases left between them. Here the CDR3 DNA reads TGTGCCACCAGCGCATCTAGGACCCCAATGAACACTGAAGCTTTCTTT. It specifies CATSASRTPMNTEAFF.

The genes are TRBV20-1 and TRBJ2-3; the D call may be TRBD1 or TRBD2 (5 bases each). Trimming left V 3 bases short and J 11 bases short, with 24 bases between. This CDR3 is built from 15 residues. Germline V gene sequence: CDR1 DFQATT, CDR2 SNEGSKA (reference sequence). CDR3 amino acids: CSASGASGLGNEQYF. CDR3 nucleotides: TGCAGTGCTAGCGGGGCCTCCGGACTGGGCAATGAGCAGTATTTT.

This clonotype was counted only a few times. Germline and junction disagree at one end, which may indicate a read error. The chain recombines TRBV5-4 with TRBJ1-5; 9 bases match TRBD1. Germline CDR1 SGHNT, CDR2 YYREEE (reference sequence). This CDR3 has 14 amino acids. Here the CDR3 DNA reads TGTGCCAGCAGCCGGGGACAGGGCAAACAGCCCCAGCATTTT. Protein product: CASSRGQGKQPQHF.

The rearrangement uses TRBV10-3 and TRBJ2-3; 13 nucleotides align to TRBD2. V lost 10 bases and J lost 4; bases outside the gene matches: 5. The germline V gene encodes CDR1 ENHRY and CDR2 SYGVKD. This CDR3 comprises 14 residues. The CDR3 region has the DNA TGTGCCACCGGGACTAGCGGGGTGTCAGATACGCAGTATTTT. It is translated as CATGTSGVSDTQYF.

This clonotype came up many times. The V gene is TRBV7-9, the J gene TRBJ2-5; TRBD1 is a possible D gene (5 bases). The CDR3 has 15 amino acids. CDR1 and CDR2 (germline): SEHNR, FQNEAQ (reference sequence). V lost 3 bases, J lost 4 bases, and 15 bases lay in between. The chain's CDR3 is CASSLGQGGGETQYF. CDR3 nucleotide sequence: TGTGCCAGCAGCTTGGGGCAGGGTGGTGGAGAGACCCAGTACTTC.

This clonotype was detected only once. V gene TRBV6-5 combines with J gene TRBJ1-1; 8 bases map to TRBD1. This CDR3 is built from 16 residues. Unmatched junction bases numbered 9, after V lost 6 bases and J lost 0 bases. From germline, CDR1 is MNHEY and CDR2 SVGAGI. For the CDR3, the DNA is TGTGCCAGCAGAACGGACAGGGCCGTTATGAACACTGAAGCTTTCTTT. Its protein is CASRTDRAVMNTEAFF.

This clonotype came up many times. In DNA form, the CDR3 reads TGTGCCAGCAGTACACAACCAGGGGGCAATAACTATGGCTACACCTTC. The encoded protein is CASSTQPGGNNYGYTF. The gene calls are TRBV2 and TRBJ1-2; TRBD1 agrees at 8 bases. The CDR3 contains 16 residues. Germline assignment: CDR1 SNHLY and CDR2 FYNNEI. V shed 5 bases, J shed 1 base, and the junction held 9 bases outside the gene matches.

There are a few counts of this clonotype. The DNA of the CDR3 is TGTGCCAGCAGTTCGACGACAGGGCGCGGAGGAGAAAAACTGTTTTTT. The encoded protein is CASSSTTGRGGEKLFF. This chain uses TRBV6-6 with TRBJ1-4, with 7 bases fitting TRBD1. The germline V gene encodes CDR1 MNHNY and CDR2 SVGAGI (reference sequence). This CDR3 spans 16 amino acids. V shed 4 bases and J 8 bases; nucleotides not matched to a gene: 13.

This clonotype showed up many times. This sequence joins TRBV7-6 and TRBJ2-5; tentatively, D is TRBD2 (6 bases). Trimming pared 5 bases from V and 1 base from J, leaving 17 bases between. The CDR3 length is 16 residues. CDR1 and CDR2 (germline): SGHVS, FNYEAQ. CDR3 region: CASSTPSVIFQETQYF. Here the CDR3 DNA reads TGTGCCAGCAGCACCCCTAGCGTGATTTTCCAAGAGACCCAGTACTTC.

At least ten counts were recorded for this clonotype. The CDR3 DNA reads as TGTGCCAGCAGCAAGATGTCGGGACAGGCCCTCCGTCAGTACTTC. Translated: CASSKMSGQALRQYF. V and J are TRBV7-9 and TRBJ2-7, with 8 bases matching TRBD1. The CDR3 is 15 residues long. Trimming cost V 5 bases and J 10 bases; bases outside gene matches: 16. The V gene's germline CDR1 is SEHNR and CDR2 FQNEAQ (reference sequence). Full variable domain (outside the CDR3, taken from reference TRBV7-9 and TRBJ2-7): DTGVSQNPRHKITKRGQNVTFRCDPISEHNRLYWYRQTLGQGPEFLTYFQNEAQLEKSRLLSDRFSAERPKGSFSTLEIQRTEQGDSAMYLCASSKMSGQALRQYFGPGTRLTVT.

There are a few counts of this clonotype. This clone may be a read error of a much larger clone one base away. V usage is TRBV4-1 and J usage is TRBJ1-1; D is possibly TRBD1 (5 bases). The CDR3 has 11 amino acids. Germline CDR1 and CDR2: MGHRA and YSYEKL. The chain's CDR3 is CASGGNTEAFF. Written as DNA, the CDR3 is TGTGCCAGCGGGGGGAACACTGAAGCTTTCTTT.